This T cell receptor beta chain was sequenced in a study of T cell repertoires in cytomegalovirus infection. General study points: CMV-specific TCR beta clonotypes restricted by HLA-C were the ones dominating the ex vivo response.

This clonotype was picked up a small number of times. Antigen unknown. One entry per CDR3 protein results from TCRdb running MiXCR on the reads. Among a few hundred thousand distinct CDR3 sequences, roughly 9.5% were seen once, and the ten largest hold about 4.5%. This receptor was obtained from a human donor in good health (CMV status not recorded). Some clones in this sample may be carry-over from other donors' samples. Sequences were obtained from PBMCs.

The CDR3 region has the DNA TGTGCCAGCAGTTACTTTGCAGGGGCGCCAGCTAACTATGGCTACACCTTC. Translation: CASSYFAGAPANYGYTF. The chain has TRBV6-2 or TRBV6-3 and TRBJ1-2; possible D gene TRBD1, 6 bases. The V gene lost 1 base and the J gene lost 0 bases, with 15 bases spanning the gap. Per the germline V gene, CDR1 is MNHEY and CDR2 is SVGEGT. The CDR3 contains 17 residues.